This TCR beta chain was sequenced for a study of T-cell reconstitution after alpha-beta-depleted transplantation in children. Using unique molecular identifiers, the investigators prepared the TCRbeta library. Via MiXCR, TCRdb re-called the PCR reads, giving one row per CDR3 protein. Of 800,000 to 1,000,000 distinct CDR3 sequences in the sample, under 30% were seen once. Germline loops: CDR1 SQVTM, CDR2 ANQGSEA. Trimming removed 6 bases at V and 2 bases at J, with 17 bases between. The CDR3 has 14 residues. The V and J genes are TRBV29-1 and TRBJ2-7; D is ambiguous. The sample in question was PBMCs, mostly from graft donor cells, obtained 360 days after TCRalphabeta/CD19-depleted stem cell transplant. The sequence was obtained from a boy under two years old who had a stem cell transplant for SCID, so the T cells may come from the graft donor. The CDR3 DNA reads TGCAGCGTGACACTTAGGACGGTACCCTACGAGCAGTACTTC. It codes for CSVTLRTVPYEQYF.